Listed below are T cell receptor beta chains from one sample, sequenced in a study of blood T cell repertoires in COVID-19. Some clones are missing from TCRdb's copy, which holds only in-frame ones; the method was immunoSEQ multiplex PCR. The data contain 150,000 to 200,000 clones, roughly 79% of them singletons. The material sequenced was peripheral blood. The receptors originated from a woman between 35 and 50 years old with COVID-19, enrolled during active disease. CDR3s include the opening cysteine and the closing phenylalanine or tryptophan.

V	CDR3
TRBV6-5	CASSQGLAGLGTQYF
TRBV29-1	CSDTWTRGETQYF
TRBV6-5	CASSYRSYQPQHF
TRBV28	CAIPRGHSNYGYTF
TRBV5-1	CASSLALAGGPTETQYF
TRBV5-1	CASSLQQGPLEQYF
TRBV11-1	CASSIRTGTLNTEAFF
TRBV18	CASSRATPSATNEKLFF
TRBV7-9	CASSAGTSANSPLHF
TRBV11-2	CASSPLAIRSTEAFF
TRBV19	CATELRGGSQPQHF
TRBV18	CASSPGQGNEKLFF
TRBV6-4	CASSRGIEGTDTQYF
TRBV30	CAWRIGGGHDTQYF
TRBV7-8	CASSPGHLNYGYTF
TRBV14	CASSQGTLIEKLFF
TRBV24-1	CATRGQGGNTEAFF
TRBV19	CASSIFAFQETQYF
TRBV5-1	CASSLRVEAWRDLTGELFF
TRBV7-9	CASSLIRLADAGEQFF
TRBV4-2	CASRENGVKWNEQFF
TRBV7-3	CASSLSGGAETQYF
TRBV27	CASSLRASSSGGTDTQYF
TRBV7-9	CASSLLGSGTYEQYF
TRBV19	CASSIVGGTTYEQYF
TRBV15	CATSRDIHRGGNEQYF
TRBV30	CAWSRIFGQPQHF
TRBV20-1	CSASRSVNIQYF
TRBV2	CASSQDSSTDTQYF
TRBV27	CASSFRGPGQGIFNEQFF
TRBV27	CASGTDRGHEQYF
TRBV28	CASRGAGESTEAFF
TRBV2	CASSMTGKQYF
TRBV9	CASAGLAGTSTDTQYF
TRBV5-6	CASSLGGHLVMNTEAFF
TRBV15	CATSRDWARSNTEAFF
TRBV12-5	CASGLVGGARDKAGNTIYF
TRBV2	CASPLEGGYNEQFF
TRBV11-2	CASSLQTVGYTF
TRBV5-6	CASRAGFFGYTF
TRBV6-2/TRBV6-3	CASSYLGARLGEQYF
TRBV24-1	CATSDSVGYTF
TRBV2	CASSQQGPGEPQHF
TRBV19	CASAGGTGGYQPQHF
TRBV6-5	CASSALGRPWSEQFF
TRBV27	CASSLSSGSSYNEQFF
TRBV3-1/TRBV3-2	CASSQGRGIGGNTIYF
TRBV7-3	CASSSQGGTQYF
TRBV29-1	CSVDRGWTNEQFF
TRBV7-2	CASSLRQVTSYEQYF
TRBV9	CASSVAGIYGYTF
TRBV6-2/TRBV6-3	CASTPLAGAREQYF
TRBV5-1	CASSRSDRGLYNEQFF
TRBV7-9	CASSMTSSYGYTF
TRBV4-2	CASRSDRVNTGELFF
TRBV11-2	CASSPTTSGRHGNEQFF